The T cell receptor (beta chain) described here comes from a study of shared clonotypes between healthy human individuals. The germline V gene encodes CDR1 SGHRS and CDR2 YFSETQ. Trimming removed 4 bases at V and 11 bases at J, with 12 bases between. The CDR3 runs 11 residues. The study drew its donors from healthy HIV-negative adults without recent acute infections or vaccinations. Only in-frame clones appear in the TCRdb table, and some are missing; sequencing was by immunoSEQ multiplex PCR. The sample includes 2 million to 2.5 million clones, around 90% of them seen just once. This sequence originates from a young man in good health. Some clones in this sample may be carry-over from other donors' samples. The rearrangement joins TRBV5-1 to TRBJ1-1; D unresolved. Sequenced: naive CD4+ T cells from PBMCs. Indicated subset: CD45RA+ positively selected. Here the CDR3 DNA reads TGCGCCAGCAGCCTGGATGCCGATGCTTTCTTT. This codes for CASSLDADAFF.